This TCR beta chain is drawn from a study of blood T cell repertoires in COVID-19. In the study overall: PBMCs, B-cell-depleted T cells, or T cells provided the cDNA or gDNA that made up the material.

The CDR3 extends over 16 amino acids. V trimming: 4 bases; J trimming: 4 bases; junction bases outside the gene matches: 12. The germline V gene has CDR1 SGHNT and CDR2 YYREEE (reference sequence). Under the authors' procedure: Reference gene primers were amplified, and this amplification served to estimate nucleated cell counts. Generated by immunoSEQ multiplex PCR, the TCRdb table keeps only in-frame clones and is missing some. V, J and clone size are those of that table, while D and trimming were read from the DNA. Of 250,000 to 350,000 clones listed, 70% to 90% are singletons. Seattle patient enrollment occurred during active infection, with longitudinal follow-up thereafter.

The chain combines TRBV5-4 with TRBJ2-3, with 7 positions matching TRBD2. This clonotype was sampled from a human donor with COVID-19, enrolled during active disease. The donor label of this sample is uncertain. Material for sequencing was peripheral blood. This CDR3 is CASSQGRQGGADTQYF. In DNA, the CDR3 is TGTGCCAGCAGCCAAGGGAGGCAGGGAGGGGCAGATACGCAGTATTTT.